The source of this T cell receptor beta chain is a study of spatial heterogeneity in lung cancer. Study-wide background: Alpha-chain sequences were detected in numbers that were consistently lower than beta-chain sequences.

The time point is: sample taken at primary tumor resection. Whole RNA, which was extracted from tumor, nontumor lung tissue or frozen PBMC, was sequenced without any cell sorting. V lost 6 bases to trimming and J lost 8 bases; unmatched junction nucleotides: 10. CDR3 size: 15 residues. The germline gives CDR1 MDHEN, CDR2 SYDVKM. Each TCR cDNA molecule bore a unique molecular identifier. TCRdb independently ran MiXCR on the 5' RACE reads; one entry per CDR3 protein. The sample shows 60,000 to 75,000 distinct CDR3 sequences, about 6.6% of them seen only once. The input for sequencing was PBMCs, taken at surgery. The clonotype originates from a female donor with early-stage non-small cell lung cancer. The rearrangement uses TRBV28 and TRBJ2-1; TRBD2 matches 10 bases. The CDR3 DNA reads TGTGCCAGCAGGACAGCGGGAGGGCCTGTGGATGAGCAGTTCTTC. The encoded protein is CASRTAGGPVDEQFF.